This T cell receptor beta chain derives from a study of a mutant IDH1 vaccine in newly diagnosed glioma. The overall study: The first vaccination came 4-6 weeks after radiotherapy alone, or with temozolomide cycles.

This sample's time point: week 35, safety follow-up. Each dose of the vaccine consisted of 300 ug of mutant IDH1 20-mer peptide, with topical imiquimod. Here immunoSEQ multiplex PCR was the method, and the copy in TCRdb shows in-frame clones only, minus some. The profile shows 60,000 to 75,000 clones, approximately 86% of them singletons. Between the trimmed V and J ends, which lost 5 bases and 5 bases, there was a span of 16 bases. CDR3 length: 16 residues. Looked up from germline, CDR1 is SGHVS and CDR2 is FQNEAQ. As to this clone: No antigen is known for it.

This clonotype was sampled from a man between 25 and 39 years old with glioma. This chain connects TRBV7-8 to TRBJ1-6; maybe TRBD1 (6 bases). The starting material was PBMCs, obtained from a glioma patient whose treatment included an IDH1 peptide vaccine. The CDR3, as DNA: TGTGCCAGCAGCCCCAGACAGGTTATCGATAATTCACCCCTCCACTTT. This gives the protein CASSPRQVIDNSPLHF.